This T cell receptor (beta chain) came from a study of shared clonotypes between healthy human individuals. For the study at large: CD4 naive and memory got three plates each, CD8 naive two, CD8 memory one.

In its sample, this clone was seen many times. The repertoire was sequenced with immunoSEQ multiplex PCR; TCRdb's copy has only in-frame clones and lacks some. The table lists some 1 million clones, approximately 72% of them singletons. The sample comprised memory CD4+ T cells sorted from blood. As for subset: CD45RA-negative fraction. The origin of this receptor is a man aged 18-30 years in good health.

The CDR3 protein is CASSLGTLDRYTF. The CDR3 DNA reads TGTGCCAGCAGCTTAGGGACCCTGGACCGCTACACCTTC. V is TRBV7-8 and J is TRBJ1-2; D gene uncertain. Germline assignment: CDR1 SGHVS and CDR2 FQNEAQ. V shed 1 base and J shed 9 bases, with 12 bases lying between them. This CDR3 is built from 13 residues.